This entry describes one T cell receptor beta chain. Its antigen is undetermined. With around ten days of culture completed, CD4+ T cells were isolated. The ends were cut back, 4 bases at V and 0 bases at J, with 8 bases in the middle. CDR1 SGHTS and CDR2 YDEGEE come from the germline V gene. The CDR3 has 14 amino acids. The table came from immunoSEQ multiplex PCR; TCRdb's copy has only in-frame clones and leaves some out. The sample shows around 70,000 clones, 60% to 80% of them seen only once. The sample originates from a study of vaccination effects on CD4 cells after COVID-19. The sample here was CD4+ T cells from PBMCs cultured without peptide, taken before COVID-19 vaccination. The sequence came from a human donor who received a COVID-19 vaccine. The genes are TRBV5-8 and TRBJ1-5; D gene unclear. The CDR3 loop reads CASSGGFSNQPQHF. The CDR3 DNA reads TGTGCCAGCAGCGGAGGGTTTAGCAATCAGCCCCAGCATTTT.